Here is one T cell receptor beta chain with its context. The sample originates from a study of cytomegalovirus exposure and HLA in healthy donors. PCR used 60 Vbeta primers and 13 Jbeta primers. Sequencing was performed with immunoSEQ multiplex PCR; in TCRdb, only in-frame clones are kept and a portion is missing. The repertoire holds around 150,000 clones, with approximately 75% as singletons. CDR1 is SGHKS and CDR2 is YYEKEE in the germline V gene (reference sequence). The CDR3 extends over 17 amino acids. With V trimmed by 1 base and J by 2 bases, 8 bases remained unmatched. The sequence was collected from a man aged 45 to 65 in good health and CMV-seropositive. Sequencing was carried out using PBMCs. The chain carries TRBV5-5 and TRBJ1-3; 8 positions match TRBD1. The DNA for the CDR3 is TGTGCCAGCAGCTTGATTGGCGGACAGGGCCCTGGAAACACCATATATTTT. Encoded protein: CASSLIGGQGPGNTIYF.